The 27 T cell receptor beta chains presented below share a single source sample, sequenced in a study of blood T cells in healthy people across ages. Alongside a J-beta primer mix, a sample-barcoded 5' primer served in a second PCR lasting about 7 to 11 cycles. TCRdb passed the 5' RACE reads through MiXCR, listing each CDR3 protein once. The table has about 2 million distinct CDR3 sequences, about 50% seen once. Sequenced material: blood. The receptors shown here come from a woman aged 40 to 55 in good health.

This clonotype has ten or more counts. The chain has TRBV7-2 and TRBJ2-7; 7 nucleotides line up with TRBD1. The trim removed 5 bases at V and 3 bases at J, leaving 4 bases unmatched. In germline, CDR1 is SGHTA, CDR2 FQGNSA. The CDR3 length is 13 residues. The CDR3 DNA reads TGTGCCAGCAGCCGTGGGGACAGCTACGAGCAGTACTTC. This sequence encodes CASSRGDSYEQYF.

On this clonotype itself: The conserved phenylalanine or tryptophan is not found at the CDR3 terminus, so this likely reflects a read error. The V call is TRBV11-3, the J call TRBJ2-7; D may be TRBD2 (6 bases). The J call may be in error: the DNA end matches TRBJ2-5 better. Per germline, CDR1 SGHNT and CDR2 YENEEA. This CDR3 contains 15 residues. The CDR3 reads CASSPGGFDQETQYS. CDR3 coding DNA: TGTGCCAGCAGCCCAGGAGGGTTTGACCAAGAGACCCAGTACTCC.

This rearrangement joins TRBV4-3 to TRBJ2-5; perhaps TRBD2 as D (5 bases). The closer fit of TRBJ2-7 to the DNA end suggests the J call may be wrong. Germline V CDR1 and CDR2: LGHNA, YSLEER. This CDR3 is built from 14 residues. The CDR3 nucleotides are TGCGCCAGCAGCCAGCACCTACGGGGCTACGAGCAGTACTTC. Translating it yields CASSQHLRGYEQYF.

The genes are TRBV24-1 and TRBJ2-1; D could derive from TRBD1 or TRBD2 (5 bases each). Germline V lookup: CDR1 KGHDR, CDR2 SFDVKD. Trimming stripped 0 bases from V and 5 bases from J, with 13 bases between. The CDR3 length is 16 residues. The CDR3 loop reads CATSDLGVGTHNEQFF. The CDR3 DNA reads as TGTGCCACCAGTGATTTGGGCGTAGGGACCCACAATGAGCAGTTCTTC.

V is TRBV29-1 and J is TRBJ2-1; perhaps TRBD1 as D (6 bases). V was pared by 4 bases and J by 0 bases, with 19 bases between. Germline V gives CDR1 SQVTM, CDR2 ANQGSEA. The CDR3 runs to 17 residues. The CDR3 loop is CSVVQGPHLSSYNEQFF. CDR3 coding DNA: TGCAGCGTTGTGCAGGGGCCCCACCTGAGCTCCTACAATGAGCAGTTCTTC.

This rearrangement joins TRBV4-2 to TRBJ2-1; D remains unclear. This CDR3 has 18 residues. CDR1 is LGHNA and CDR2 is YNFKEQ in the germline V gene. Trimming took 0 bases from V and 8 from J, leaving 23 bases between them. CDR3 amino acids: CASSQDRLENAMGYEQFF. For the CDR3, the DNA is TGTGCCAGCAGCCAAGATCGGCTGGAGAATGCGATGGGGTATGAGCAGTTCTTC.

In this sample, this clonotype turned up a few times. The chain recombines TRBV20-1 with TRBJ2-7, with a weak D call TRBD2 (5 bases). CDR3 length: 14 amino acids. CDR1 DFQATT and CDR2 SNEGSKA come from the germline V gene (reference sequence). Trimming stripped 2 bases from V and 2 bases from J, with 13 bases between. The CDR3 is CSARRASRTYEQYF. In DNA, the CDR3 is TGCAGTGCTAGACGGGCTAGCAGAACCTACGAGCAGTACTTC.

This clonotype was found many times. The DNA of the CDR3 is TGCGCCAGCAGCCTCACAGGGGGTAATAATGAGCAGTTCTTC. Translation gives CASSLTGGNNEQFF. V gene TRBV4-3 combines with J gene TRBJ2-1; 8 bases are shared with TRBD1. J lost 7 bases, V lost 4 bases, and 6 bases had no gene match. The CDR3 is 14 amino acids. CDR1 LGHNA and CDR2 YSLEER come from the germline V gene.

The chain links TRBV29-1 to TRBJ2-3; D unresolved. Germline assignment: CDR1 SQVTM and CDR2 ANQGSEA. V was clipped by 4 bases and J by 5 bases, with 16 bases between them. The CDR3 is 14 amino acids. CDR3 amino acids: CSVGNGGNGDTQYF. CDR3 DNA sequence: TGCAGCGTTGGAAACGGTGGGAACGGAGATACGCAGTATTTT.

The chain recombines TRBV20-1 with TRBJ1-4; 12 bases match TRBD1. The V gene's germline CDR1 is DFQATT and CDR2 SNEGSKA (reference sequence). The V and J ends lost 3 bases and 8 bases, in that order; junction bases with no gene match: 10. There are 16 residues in the CDR3. CDR3 residues: CSARPGQGARREKLFF. The CDR3 region has the DNA TGCAGTGCTAGGCCGGGACAGGGGGCGCGAAGGGAAAAACTGTTTTTT.

The V call is TRBV20-1, the J call TRBJ2-5; 13 positions match TRBD2. The CDR3 is made up of 18 amino acids. With 0 bases clipped from V and 5 bases from J, the junction kept 12 bases outside the gene matches. Germline CDR1 DFQATT, CDR2 SNEGSKA (reference sequence). Here the CDR3 DNA reads TGCAGTGCTAGAGATGTCCGGGGACTAGCGGGGTCGACGGAGACCCAGTACTTC. Encoded protein: CSARDVRGLAGSTETQYF.

This clonotype was detected once. This chain connects TRBV20-1 to TRBJ2-7; 9 positions agree with TRBD1. The CDR3 extends over 14 amino acids. Looked up from germline, CDR1 is DFQATT and CDR2 is SNEGSKA (reference sequence). V was pared by 3 bases and J by 0 bases, with 3 bases of the junction left unmatched. The CDR3 region has the DNA TGCAGTGCTAGTGCACAGGGGGCCTCCTACGAGCAGTACTTC. It translates to CSASAQGASYEQYF.

The chain is built from TRBV4-2 and TRBJ2-3; TRBD2 might be the D (5 bases). The CDR3 spans 16 residues. Deletions cut 4 bases from V and 0 bases from J, with 14 bases between. The germline V gene encodes CDR1 LGHNA and CDR2 YNFKEQ. The CDR3 protein is CASSRISETSTDTQYF. CDR3 coding DNA: TGTGCCAGCAGCCGAATTAGCGAGACTAGCACAGATACGCAGTATTTT.

The V call is TRBV5-6, the J call TRBJ2-4; 9 nucleotides agree with TRBD1. The J call may be incorrect, as the DNA end agrees better with TRBJ2-7. The CDR3 has 20 residues. CDR1 is SGHDT, CDR2 YYEEEE, per germline. The CDR3 nucleotides are TGTGCCAGCAGCTTGCCGGCCGGCCTTTTAGACAGGGGGAAATCCTACGAGCAGTACTTC. Translation: CASSLPAGLLDRGKSYEQYF.

The chain links TRBV7-2 to TRBJ2-1; D gene unclear. This CDR3 has 12 amino acids. V was pared by 5 bases and J by 5 bases, with 7 bases between. The germline V gene has CDR1 SGHTA and CDR2 FQGNSA. The CDR3 DNA follows: TGTGCCAGCAGCACCCCAGACAATGAGCAGTTCTTC. This encodes CASSTPDNEQFF.

The rearrangement uses TRBV11-2 and TRBJ2-3; 10 bases are a match to TRBD1. Germline trimming cut 11 bases from V and 6 bases from J; bases unmatched to any gene: 14. Germline loops: CDR1 SGHAT, CDR2 FQNNGV. The CDR3 consists of 15 residues. The CDR3 loop is CAGERTGQGYDTQYF. In DNA form, the CDR3 reads TGTGCCGGGGAAAGGACGGGACAGGGGTACGATACGCAGTATTTT.

This clonotype was seen a few times. The chain uses TRBV11-2 and TRBJ2-5; 7 nucleotides agree with TRBD2. The CDR3 runs to 15 residues. The J segment lost 3 bases and the V segment lost 5 bases, leaving 9 bases of the junction unmatched. The V gene's germline CDR1 is SGHAT and CDR2 FQNNGV. CDR3 DNA sequence: TGTGCCAGCAGCAAGACTAGCTTTTCCAAAGAGACCCAGTACTTC. This translates into CASSKTSFSKETQYF.

As to this clonotype: A junction boundary mismatches the germline segment, possibly from a read error. In DNA form, the CDR3 reads TGTGCCAGCAGTGACTCTGGAGCGGATGAGCAGTACTTC. It codes for CASSDSGADEQYF. V and J are TRBV6-5 and TRBJ2-7; tentative D call: TRBD2 (5 bases). Germline V lookup: CDR1 MNHEY, CDR2 SVGAGI. The CDR3 extends over 13 amino acids.

This clonotype was observed a few times. This rearrangement joins TRBV12-3 or TRBV12-4 to TRBJ2-3, with TRBD2 matching 8 bases. V was pared by 5 bases and J by 2 bases, with 12 bases of the junction left unmatched. This CDR3 contains 17 residues. CDR3 DNA: TGTGCCAGCAGTGCCGGGTTGGGAGCGGGGGCCACAGATACGCAGTATTTT. Translated, it gives CASSAGLGAGATDTQYF.

The chain has TRBV6-6 and TRBJ1-1; TRBD1 matches 11 bases. V gave up 6 bases and J gave up 6 bases; unmatched junction bases: 6. This CDR3 is 14 amino acids long. Germline V gives CDR1 MNHNY, CDR2 SVGAGI (reference sequence). The CDR3 loop reads CASRGTGGEAEAFF. In DNA, the CDR3 is TGTGCCAGCAGGGGGACAGGGGGAGAAGCTGAAGCTTTCTTT.

Details on this clonotype: At one of its ends the junction is not consistent with the germline gene, which may arise from a read error. V is TRBV20-1 and J is TRBJ2-1, with TRBD2 identical over 7 bases. The CDR3 sequence is 13 residues long. Germline V gene sequence: CDR1 DFQATT, CDR2 SNEGSKA (reference sequence). CDR3 nucleotide sequence: TGCAGTGCGGAGGGAGCGGGGTACAGTGAGCAGTTCTTC. It encodes CSAEGAGYSEQFF.

The rearrangement joins TRBV28 to TRBJ2-7; the match to TRBD1 covers 7 bases. J was trimmed by 2 bases and V by 6 bases; bases with no gene match: 7. The CDR3 is 14 residues long. Per germline, CDR1 MDHEN and CDR2 SYDVKM. The CDR3 DNA sequence: TGTGCCAGCAGAAAACAGGGGTCCCCCTACGAGCAGTACTTC. Translated: CASRKQGSPYEQYF.

Of note for this clonotype: A read error may produce the germline difference seen at one junction end. This chain links TRBV7-2 with TRBJ1-2; D gene uncertain. The CDR3 has 16 residues. Germline CDR1 SGHTA, CDR2 FQGNSA. The DNA for the CDR3 is TGTGCCAGCAGCCCCCGCCCCGCAGGCACCCTCTATGGCTATACCTTC. Protein product: CASSPRPAGTLYGYTF. The whole variable domain, filled in from reference TRBV7-2 and TRBJ1-2, reads GAGVSQSPSNKVTEKGKDVELRCDPISGHTALYWYRQSLGQGLEFLIYFQGNSAPDKSGLPSDRFSAERTGGSVSTLTIQRTQQEDSAVYLCASSPRPAGTLYGYTFGSGTRLTVV.

The chain has TRBV5-6 and TRBJ1-1; no clear D gene. The CDR3 is made up of 15 amino acids. From germline, CDR1 is SGHDT and CDR2 YYEEEE. Trimming stripped 0 bases from V and 1 base from J, with 10 bases between. In nucleotides, the CDR3 is TGTGCCAGCAGCTTGGAGGTTCGCGGGAACACTGAAGCTTTCTTT. Translation gives CASSLEVRGNTEAFF.

In this sample, this clonotype turned up a few times. The CDR3 nucleotides read TGTGCCAGCTCACAGGGGTTCGCTCCTGATTCCTACGAGCAGTACTTC. It yields the protein CASSQGFAPDSYEQYF. The chain employs TRBV6-5 and TRBJ2-7; 7 positions agree with TRBD1. The J segment lost 1 base and the V segment lost 8 bases, leaving 14 bases of the junction unmatched. This CDR3 is built from 16 residues. CDR1 and CDR2 from the germline V gene are MNHEY and SVGAGI.

The chain links TRBV7-2 to TRBJ1-2; 10 bases line up with TRBD1. The junction had 4 bases not matched to a gene; V was cut back by 1 base and J by 8 bases. Germline V gene lookup returns CDR1 SGHTA and CDR2 FQGNSA. The CDR3 covers 14 residues. CDR3: CASSLGGTGAGYTF. The DNA of the CDR3 is TGTGCCAGCAGCTTAGGTGGGACAGGGGCGGGCTACACCTTC. The variable domain in full, completed from reference TRBV7-2 and TRBJ1-2, reads GAGVSQSPSNKVTEKGKDVELRCDPISGHTALYWYRQSLGQGLEFLIYFQGNSAPDKSGLPSDRFSAERTGGSVSTLTIQRTQQEDSAVYLCASSLGGTGAGYTFGSGTRLTVV.

The chain combines TRBV20-1 with TRBJ1-6, with 8 positions matching TRBD1. Germline CDR1 DFQATT, CDR2 SNEGSKA (reference sequence). J was trimmed by 9 bases and V by 3 bases; bases with no gene match: 4. The CDR3 is 13 amino acids. In DNA form, the CDR3 reads TGCAGTGCTAGGGCGGACAGGGCTTCACCCCTCCACTTT. This translates into CSARADRASPLHF.